The T cell receptor (beta chain) under discussion was sequenced for a study of T-cell reconstitution after alpha-beta-depleted transplantation in children. J gave up 4 bases and V 5 bases, and 6 bases lay outside the gene matches. The CDR3 consists of 15 residues. A word on this clonotype: Its antigen is currently unknown.

Unique molecular identifiers were incorporated when the TCRbeta library was constructed. TCRdb recomputed calls from the PCR reads with MiXCR, one row per CDR3 protein. The table lists about 130,000 distinct CDR3 sequences, roughly 10% of them singletons, with around 24% in the top ten. Overall study findings and caveats: Alpha-beta T cells present about two months after transplant were reported to originate from several hundred expanded graft clones.

The chain joins TRBV12-3 or TRBV12-4 to TRBJ2-2; 8 bases map to TRBD1. The TCR sequence derives from a girl under three years old who had a stem cell transplant for combined immunodeficiency, so the T cells may come from the graft donor. The sequencing here drew on PBMCs, mostly from graft donor cells, taken 180 days after TCRalphabeta/CD19-depleted stem cell transplant. CDR3 region: CASSRTGKGTGELFF. The CDR3 DNA reads TGTGCCAGCAGTCGGACAGGGAAAGGCACCGGGGAGCTGTTTTTT.